The T cell receptor beta chain described here comes from a study of shared clonotypes between healthy human individuals. Under the authors' procedure: Filtering was not the same, since immunoSEQ gave junction-only sequences without quality scores. The method was immunoSEQ multiplex PCR; TCRdb's version includes in-frame clones alone and lacks a portion of them. Clone size and the V and J calls come from that table; the DNA yielded D and trimming. The table shows over 2,000,000 clones, with over 85% occurring only once. Naive CD8 cells were CD45RO-negative, positively selected for CCR7, excluding terminally differentiated effector memory CD45RA+ cells. Per the germline V gene, CDR1 is SGDLS and CDR2 is YYNGEE. The CDR3 runs to 15 residues. Between the trimmed V and J ends, which lost 1 base and 4 bases, there was a span of 9 bases.

The source is a man between 18 and 29 years old in good health. Some clones in this sample may be carry-over from other donors' samples. V and J are TRBV9 and TRBJ2-6; TRBD1 is a possible D gene (6 bases). The material sequenced was naive CD8+ T cells from PBMCs. CDR3 nucleotides: TGTGCCAGCAGCGTATCAGGGGAGGGGGCCAACGTCCTGACTTTC. Protein product: CASSVSGEGANVLTF.